Listed below are T cell receptor beta chains from one sample, sequenced in a study of shared clonotypes between healthy human individuals. Repertoires were generated with immunoSEQ multiplex PCR, while TCRdb's copy carries only in-frame clones and drops some. Of just under 350,000 clones in the sample, less than 85% were seen once. Sequenced sample: memory CD4+ T cells sorted from blood. These TCRs come from a man aged 30 to 45 in good health. CDR3s include the opening cysteine and the closing phenylalanine or tryptophan. A D gene is named only where the DNA matches it firmly. Size values are once, few and many counts, or a class for expanded clones, and some rows have none.

TRBV5-1	-	-	TRBJ1-2	TGCGCCAGCAGCTCCTCAACCGGCGGACGCTACACCTTC	CASSSSTGGRYTF
TRBV5-5	few	TRBD1	TRBJ2-5	TGTGCCAGCAGCTTGTCCACATTACCAGGGGGCGAAGAGACCCAGTACTTC	CASSLSTLPGGEETQYF
TRBV28	once	TRBD1	TRBJ2-7	TGTGCCAGCAGTTTACGCGCTGGGACAGCGTCCTTC	CASSLRAGTASF
TRBV29-1	few	-	TRBJ1-5	TGCAGCGTTGATCAGGGGCCCAATCAGCCCCAGCATTTT	CSVDQGPNQPQHF
TRBV19	-	-	TRBJ2-3	TGTGCCAGTCGCACTTCAGGGACAGATACGCAGTATTTT	CASRTSGTDTQYF
TRBV18	-	-	TRBJ2-7	TGTGCCAGCTCACCAAGAGGGGGAGGCGAGCAGTACTTC	CASSPRGGGEQYF
TRBV18	-	-	TRBJ2-2	TGTGCCAGCTCACCATCAATCCCAGGGCTCACCGGGGAGCTGTTTTTT	CASSPSIPGLTGELFF
TRBV14	-	-	TRBJ2-7	TGTGCCAGCAGCCGGGGCTGGAGCGGAACCTACGAGCAGTACTTC	CASSRGWSGTYEQYF
TRBV11-1	-	TRBD1	TRBJ1-5	TGTGCCAACACGAATTTTAAACAGGGGGTGGGCAATCAGCCCCAGCATTTT	CANTNFKQGVGNQPQHF
TRBV4-2	-	-	TRBJ2-1	TGTGCCAGCAGCCAAGGGAGGGGGAGCTACTCACTCTACAATGAGCAGTTCTTC	CASSQGRGSYSLYNEQFF
TRBV5-1	-	-	TRBJ2-1	TGCGCCAGCAGCTTTATTCCGGGAGAGGCCTACAATGAGCAGTTCTTC	CASSFIPGEAYNEQFF
TRBV7-2	-	TRBD2	TRBJ2-1	TGTGCCAGCAGCTTAGAATCTAGCGGATACAATGAGCAGTTCTTC	CASSLESSGYNEQFF
TRBV28	-	-	TRBJ2-5	TGTGCCAGCAGTCTACAAGAGACCCAGTACTTC	CASSLQETQYF
TRBV29-1	few	-	TRBJ2-7	TGCAGCGTTGTGGGGGCGGGGTCCTACGAGCAGTACTTC	CSVVGAGSYEQYF
TRBV27	-	-	TRBJ1-5	TGTGCCAGCAGTAGGTGGGGAAAGCCCCAGCATTTT	CASSRWGKPQHF
TRBV19	-	-	TRBJ2-2	TGTGCCAGTAGTATTCTGGGGGGCGCAGGGGAGCTGTTTTTT	CASSILGGAGELFF
TRBV5-4	few	-	TRBJ2-1	TGTGCCAGCAGCTTGGAACGGGTAACGTCCTACAATGAGCAGTTCTTC	CASSLERVTSYNEQFF
TRBV5-8	once	TRBD1	TRBJ1-1	TGTGCCAGCAGCTTATTAACAGGGGCTGAAGCTTTCTTT	CASSLLTGAEAFF
TRBV4-3	-	-	TRBJ2-3	TGCGCCAGCAGCCAAGACACCGACCCCGAGGCGCAGTATTTT	CASSQDTDPEAQYF
TRBV7-8	-	-	TRBJ1-2	TGTGCCAGCAGCCCCACGCGGTTATATGGCTACACCTTC	CASSPTRLYGYTF
TRBV2	-	TRBD1	TRBJ1-5	TGTGCCAGCAGTGGGGGACAGGAGACCTCAAGTCAGCCCCAGCATTTT	CASSGGQETSSQPQHF
TRBV19	-	-	TRBJ1-5	TGTGCCAGTAGTATTGGGTCAGGTGGGGGCAATCAGCCCCAGCATTTT	CASSIGSGGGNQPQHF
TRBV28	-	-	TRBJ1-2	TGTGCCAGCAGTTTACAGGGCGGTAACTATGGCTACACCTTC	CASSLQGGNYGYTF
TRBV11-2	-	TRBD2	TRBJ2-5	TGTGCCAGCAGCCACGGGACTAGCGGGAGGAAGACCCAGTACTTC	CASSHGTSGRKTQYF
TRBV29-1	-	TRBD2	TRBJ2-7	TGCAGCGTTGAGCGGGGGGACGAGCAGTACTTC	CSVERGDEQYF
TRBV30	-	-	TRBJ2-6	TGTGCCTGGAGTCCGGGACTTTTCGAAAGGGCTTCTGGGGCCAACGTCCTGACTTTC	CAWSPGLFERASGANVLTF
TRBV27	few	-	TRBJ2-7	TGTGCCAGCAGTGAACTCTCTGGAGGGGCGTCCTACGAGCAGTACTTC	CASSELSGGASYEQYF
TRBV7-9	few	TRBD1	TRBJ1-2	TGTGCCAGCGTGGACAGGAACTATGGCTACACCTTC	CASVDRNYGYTF
TRBV7-9	-	-	TRBJ2-1	TGTGCCAGCAGCTTAGCGCTGATGACAAGGCTATACAATGAGCAGTTCTTC	CASSLALMTRLYNEQFF
TRBV28	-	TRBD1	TRBJ2-1	TGTGCCAGCAGCCGACAGGGTATACCCAATGAGCAGTTCTTC	CASSRQGIPNEQFF
TRBV7-7	-	-	TRBJ2-1	TGTGCTAGCAGCTCCACAAGGCACAATGAGCAGTTCTTC	CASSSTRHNEQFF
TRBV11-2	-	TRBD1	TRBJ1-2	TGTGCCAGCAGCCGGTGGAATTGGGGACAGGTGAACTATGGCTACACCTTC	CASSRWNWGQVNYGYTF
TRBV11-2	-	TRBD1	TRBJ2-3	TGTGCCAGCAGCGCTTCGGGGGACAGGGTTACATATACGCAGTATTTT	CASSASGDRVTYTQYF
TRBV5-1	few	TRBD2	TRBJ2-3	TGCGCCAGCAGCTGGATGCTAGGCGGTAGCGGGTACCCCACTAGCACAGATACGCAGTATTTT	CASSWMLGGSGYPTSTDTQYF
TRBV6-5	few	TRBD1	TRBJ1-5	TGTGCCAGCAGTTCGGTCGGGGGACAGGGCAATCAGCCCCAGCATTTT	CASSSVGGQGNQPQHF
TRBV12-2	-	-	TRBJ1-5	TGTGCAAGTCGTAGGGGTCGCCATCGAGTCGGTCAGCCCCAGCATTTT	CASRRGRHRVGQPQHF
TRBV11-2	-	-	TRBJ1-3	TGTGCCAGCAGCTTAGTGGTTGGTAGTTATGGAAACACCATATATTTT	CASSLVVGSYGNTIYF
TRBV19	once	-	TRBJ2-3	TGTGCCAGTAGTAGGGCTACGACAGATACGCAGTATTTT	CASSRATTDTQYF
TRBV7-2	-	-	TRBJ2-2	TGTGCCAGCAGCTTAATGTCTAGGTCCGGGGAGCTGTTTTTT	CASSLMSRSGELFF
TRBV5-1	-	TRBD1	TRBJ2-3	TGCGCCAGCAGCTTGGAGGCTGGCCCACAGGGGGCGGATACGCAGTATTTT	CASSLEAGPQGADTQYF
TRBV9	-	TRBD2	TRBJ2-3	TGTGCCAGCAGCAAGAGCGAGGGACTAGCGGGAAAGAGGGCAGATACGCAGTATTTT	CASSKSEGLAGKRADTQYF
TRBV21-1	-	-	TRBJ2-7	TGTGCCAGCAAAGCAAAAGCGATTCGATCCTACGAGCAGTACTTC	CASKAKAIRSYEQYF